The clone carrying this T cell receptor (beta chain) was counted a single time. The data are from a study of OX40 agonist ivuxolimab in advanced cancers. Sequencing used immunoSEQ multiplex PCR; TCRdb keeps in-frame clones, though not all of them. Among under 50,000 clones listed, 80% were seen once. This receptor was obtained from an adult with an advanced solid tumor such as melanoma, head and neck, liver or kidney cancer. The sample in question was CD4+ or CD8+ T cells sorted from blood, obtained in a trial of the OX40 agonist ivuxolimab.

The chain's CDR3 is CASRDTGGRVKQYF. CDR3 sequence (DNA): TGTGCCAGCAGGGATACCGGGGGGCGAGTTAAGCAGTATTTT. This chain uses TRBV12-1 with TRBJ2-3; TRBD2, the table's D call, was not compared with the DNA. TRBV12-1 is annotated as a pseudogene. The CDR3 is 14 amino acids.